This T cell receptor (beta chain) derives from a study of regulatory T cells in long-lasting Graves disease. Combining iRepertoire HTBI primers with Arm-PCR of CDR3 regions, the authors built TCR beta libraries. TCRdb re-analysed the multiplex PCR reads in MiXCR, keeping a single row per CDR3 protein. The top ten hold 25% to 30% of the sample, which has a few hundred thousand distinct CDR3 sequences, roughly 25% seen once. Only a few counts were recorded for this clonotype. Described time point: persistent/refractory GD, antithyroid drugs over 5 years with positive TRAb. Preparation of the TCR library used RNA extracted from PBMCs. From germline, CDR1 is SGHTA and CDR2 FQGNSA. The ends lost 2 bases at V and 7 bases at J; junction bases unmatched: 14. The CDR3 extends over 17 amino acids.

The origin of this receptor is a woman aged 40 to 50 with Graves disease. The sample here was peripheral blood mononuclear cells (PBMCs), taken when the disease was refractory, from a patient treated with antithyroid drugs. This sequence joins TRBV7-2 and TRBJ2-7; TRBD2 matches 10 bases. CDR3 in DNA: TGTGCCAGCAGCTTATCCTCCTTGAGCGGGAGGGCGAGGGAGCAGTACTTC. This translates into CASSLSSLSGRAREQYF.